This TCR beta chain was observed in a study of blood T cell repertoires in COVID-19 (dated by TCRdb to about 2020). For the study in its entirety: Collaborator samples came from the United States, Italy and Spain and covered acute and convalescent phases of COVID-19. The prospective study material was composed of cDNA or gDNA derived from T cells, B-cell-depleted T cells, or PBMCs. Subjects who had been exposed to COVID-19, were actively infected with it, or had recovered from it provided the deeply sampled blood TCRbeta repertoires that made up the dataset. The repertoires were released in a freely available public database intended as a resource for research on the immune response to SARS-CoV-2. The samples were drawn from the first 160 participants of the ongoing ImmuneRACE study and from over a thousand subjects provided by 6 global collaborators. A de-identified subject ID, COVID-19 status, age in years and sex were almost always included in the sample metadata. Where available, HLA class I and class II types were taken from metadata supplied by the sample provider and were not determined by assay-based typing. Broad study findings and their caveats: The quantity of clinical and demographic metadata differed by source and by participant and was supplied without curation.

Whole blood was collected in K2EDTA tubes by collaborating institutions according to the institutions' own protocols. For TCRbeta analysis, collaborator samples were shipped as frozen whole blood, as isolated PBMCs, or as DNA extracted from either sample type. The CDR3 contains 17 residues, cysteine and phenylalanine counted. CDR3 DNA is the only sequence kept; it has 51 bases, read in frame from the first base. TCRbeta CDR3 regions were amplified from genomic DNA by means of the immunoSEQ Assay, a bias-controlled multiplex PCR. The original methods were these. The number of nucleated cells in each sample was estimated by amplification of reference gene primers within the assay. Sequence reads were collapsed and filtered to measure the absolute abundance of every unique TCRbeta CDR3 rearrangement. Productive Simpson clonality was computed per sample as the square root of Simpson's diversity index over productive rearrangements. TCRdb mirrors the immuneACCESS table, restricted to in-frame sequences. Some clones are absent from its copies; in checked studies, under half trace to an unresolved V gene, and the reason for the others is unknown. The V and J calls and clone size are taken from that table; D and trimming were inferred from the DNA. Within this sample are tens of thousands of clones, with roughly 89% of them counted one time only. The top ten constitute roughly 2% of the sample.

With respect to this clone: Its cognate antigen has yet to be identified. Qualities for individual bases were not recorded, and no much larger clone is one base off.

The source material was peripheral blood. This TCR derives from a man between 45 and 60 years old with acute or convalescent COVID-19. The V gene is TRBV21-1 and the J gene is TRBJ2-7; TRBD2 is the table's D call, not checked against the DNA. TRBV21-1 is shown as a pseudogene. In nucleotide form, the sequence is TGTGCCAGCAGCAAAAAAAGAACCGGGACTACCCTCTACGAGCAGTACTTC. Its protein reads: CASSKKRTGTTLYEQYF.